This TCR beta chain comes out of a study of response to subunit inactivated influenza vaccine. This clonotype was observed a handful of times. What it recognizes is unknown. MiXCR, run by TCRdb on the RT-PCR reads, gives a single entry per CDR3 protein. The sample contains a few hundred thousand distinct CDR3 sequences, less than 15% of which appear only once. V shed 7 bases and J 0 bases; nucleotides not matched to a gene: 7. This CDR3 contains 15 residues. Study outcomes and limitations: Few new T cells, the authors suggested, are recruited by each seasonal influenza vaccination.

The V and J genes are TRBV12-3 or TRBV12-4 and TRBJ2-7, with 9 bases matching TRBD1. Specimen: PBMCs from blood, collected about 12 days after vaccination. The TCR sequence derives from a man aged 45 to 65 who received an inactivated influenza vaccine. The CDR3 region has the DNA TGTGCCAGCACCAGGACAGGGGCGATCTCCTACGAGCAGTACTTC. It specifies CASTRTGAISYEQYF.